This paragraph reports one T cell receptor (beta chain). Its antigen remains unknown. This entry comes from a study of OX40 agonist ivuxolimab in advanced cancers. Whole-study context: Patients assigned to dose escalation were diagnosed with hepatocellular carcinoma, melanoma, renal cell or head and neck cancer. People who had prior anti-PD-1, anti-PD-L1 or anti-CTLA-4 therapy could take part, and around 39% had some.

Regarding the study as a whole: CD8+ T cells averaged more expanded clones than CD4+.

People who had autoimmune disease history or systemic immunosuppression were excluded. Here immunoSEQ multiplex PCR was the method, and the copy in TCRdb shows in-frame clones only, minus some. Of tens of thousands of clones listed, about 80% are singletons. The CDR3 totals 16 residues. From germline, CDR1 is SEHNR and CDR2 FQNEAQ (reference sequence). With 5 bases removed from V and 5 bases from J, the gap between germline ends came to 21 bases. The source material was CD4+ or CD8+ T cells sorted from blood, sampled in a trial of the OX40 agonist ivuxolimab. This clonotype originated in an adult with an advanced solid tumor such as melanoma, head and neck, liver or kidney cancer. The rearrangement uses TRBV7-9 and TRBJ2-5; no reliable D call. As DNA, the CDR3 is TGTGCCAGCAGCAATCCGGTCGGCCCCGGTAGGGAGACCCAGTACTTC. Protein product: CASSNPVGPGRETQYF.